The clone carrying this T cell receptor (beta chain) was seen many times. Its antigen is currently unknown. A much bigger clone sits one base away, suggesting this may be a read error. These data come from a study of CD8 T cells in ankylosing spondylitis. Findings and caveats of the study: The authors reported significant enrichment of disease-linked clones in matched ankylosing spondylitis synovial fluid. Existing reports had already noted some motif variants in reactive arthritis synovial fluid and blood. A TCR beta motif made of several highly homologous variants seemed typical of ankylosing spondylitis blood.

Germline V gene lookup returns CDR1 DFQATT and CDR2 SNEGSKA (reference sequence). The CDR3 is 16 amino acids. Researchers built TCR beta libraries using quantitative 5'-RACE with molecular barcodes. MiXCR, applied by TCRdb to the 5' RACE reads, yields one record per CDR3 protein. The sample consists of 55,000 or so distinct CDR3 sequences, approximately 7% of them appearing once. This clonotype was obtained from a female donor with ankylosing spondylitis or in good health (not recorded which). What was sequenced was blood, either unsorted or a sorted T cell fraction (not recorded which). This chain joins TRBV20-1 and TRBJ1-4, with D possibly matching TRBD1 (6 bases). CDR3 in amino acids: CCAREEGGTTNEKLFF. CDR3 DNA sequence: TGCTGTGCTAGAGAGGAAGGGGGTACAACTAATGAAAAACTGTTTTTT.